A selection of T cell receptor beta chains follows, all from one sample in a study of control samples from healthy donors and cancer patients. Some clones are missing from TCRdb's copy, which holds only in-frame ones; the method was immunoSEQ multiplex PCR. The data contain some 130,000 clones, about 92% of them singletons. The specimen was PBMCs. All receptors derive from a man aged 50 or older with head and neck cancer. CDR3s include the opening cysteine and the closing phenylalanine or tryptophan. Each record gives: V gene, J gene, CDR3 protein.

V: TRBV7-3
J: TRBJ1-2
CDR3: CASSLGAGHYGYTF

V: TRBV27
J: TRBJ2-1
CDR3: CASSFLLAGGLYEQFF

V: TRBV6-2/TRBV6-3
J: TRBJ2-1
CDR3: CASSLPLMGLAGWNNEQFF

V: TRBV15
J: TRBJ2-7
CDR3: CATSVLLGEQYF

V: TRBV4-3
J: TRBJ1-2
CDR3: CASSQGTSDYGYTF

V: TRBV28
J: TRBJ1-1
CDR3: CASSSPAHPTEAFF

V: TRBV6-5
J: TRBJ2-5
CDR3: CASSFPGLGQTQYF

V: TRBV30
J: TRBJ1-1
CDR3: CAWSVGQRAFF

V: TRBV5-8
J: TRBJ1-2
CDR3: CASTRGDTLGYGYTF

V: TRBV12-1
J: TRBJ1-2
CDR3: CASSLKYNYGYTF

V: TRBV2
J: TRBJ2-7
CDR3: CASIMFLGTGSAYEQYF

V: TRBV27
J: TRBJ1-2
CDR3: CASSFRVGDRWGYTF

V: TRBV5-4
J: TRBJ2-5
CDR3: CASSLRTDQETQYF